What follows is one TCR beta chain and its context. Its antigen is unknown. No per-base quality is available; no much larger clone lies one base away. The record originates from a study of T cells in Graves' hyperthyroidism and ophthalmopathy (dated by TCRdb to the late 2010s). With regard to the full study: Peripheral blood samples were taken at initial diagnosis, before any treatment was given. A discovery cohort of about a hundred patients, about 43 with Graves' ophthalmopathy and approximately 57 with stable Graves' hyperthyroidism, was used to find distinguishing TCR V-J signatures. Prospective prediction of ophthalmopathy was tested in an independent validation cohort consisting of roughly 19 hyperthyroidism patients and some 15 patients who later progressed to ophthalmopathy. The roughly 100 discovery patients were randomly divided into training and test sets at a 7:3 ratio. The study also compared thyroid tissue and blood T-cell repertoires from over 5 Graves' hyperthyroidism patients. After sampling, hyperthyroidism patients received methimazole starting at 30 mg daily, and ophthalmopathy patients received high-dose intravenous methylprednisolone. TCR Vbeta CDR3 sequencing of approximately 140 peripheral blood samples (around 45 ophthalmopathy, approximately 80 hyperthyroidism and approximately 17 progressor patients) is reported in the paper. Overall study outcomes, separate from this receptor: Sample size was not statistically predetermined, and investigators were not blinded to group allocation. A model built on a 13 V-J signature distinguished ophthalmopathy from stable hyperthyroidism, reaching around 88% sensitivity and 81.08% specificity in cross-validation and 80%/75% in testing. Most expanded thyroid clonotypes (frequency above 0.001) were also found in blood, which suggests that blood repertoires may mirror thyroid immune responses. In validation, the model predicted progression to ophthalmopathy with around 71% sensitivity and around 72% specificity, a median of about six months before onset.

Graves' hyperthyroidism was defined as stable when no progression to ophthalmopathy occurred over 18 months of follow-up. Hyperthyroidism patients were newly diagnosed, with disease duration under 2 months, and aged 18 to 65 years. Any patient with an uncontrolled infection, another autoimmune disease, pregnancy or lactation was excluded. Diagnoses were established on the basis of clinical symptoms, serum thyroxine and TRAb, thyroid ultrasound, and orbital computed tomography. PBMCs were separated from roughly 9.3 ml of fresh peripheral blood using Ficoll-Paque density gradient centrifugation. Total RNA was extracted with Trizol reagent, and quality was checked on an Agilent 2100 Bioanalyzer. From its cysteine to its phenylalanine, the CDR3 spans 16 amino acids. The kept DNA is CDR3 alone, 48 bases in frame from the first base. Trimming leaves V shorter by 2 bases and J shorter by 4 bases, with the junction holding 8 bases beyond the gene matches. Based on the germline V gene (reference sequence), the CDR1 and CDR2 sequences are SGHNT and YYREEE.

TCR beta CDR3 regions were amplified from RNA transcripts. A first-round RT-PCR of the TCR CDR3 used the HTBI primer set with the Qiagen OneStep RT-PCR kit. A second multiplex PCR round built the libraries, followed by size selection and purification. Sequencing of the libraries was done on an Illumina HiSeq2000 using paired-end 100 bp reads. The authors' pipeline ran thus. SOAPnuke was used to process the raw data, removing reads that contained adapters or uncalled bases, had a mean Phred below 15, or lacked an exact match to the constant primer or identifier. COPE v1.2.5 was used to merge the high-quality paired reads, and each unique nucleotide sequence was defined as a clonotype. MiTCR v1.1 was used to align clonotypes to the IMGT TRBV, TRBD and TRBJ reference segments. The analysis was restricted to V-J combinations with a frequency above 0.0001, which together covered 99% to 99.2% of the repertoires. A TCS score was defined as the ratio between F50 (clonal expansion) and ExV (chaos), using BLOSUM62-based TCRdist between CDR3 peptides within each V-J. Welch's t-statistics and random forest reduced just over 500 V-J features to around 14, which were used in a naive Bayes classifier (R e1071). TCRdb reprocessing: public reads trimmed at Q25 with fastp, clones called with MiXCR, in-frame beta chains kept. When rows share a CDR3 protein, they turn into one entry using the most common DNA and genes. What appears here as the V and J calls and clone size reflects TCRdb's work, not the paper's. Counted in this sample were about 570,000 distinct CDR3 sequences; approximately 15% of them appeared once. Around 13% of the sample rests with the top ten.

What was sequenced was blood. The receptor was isolated from a woman in her thirties or forties with Graves' hyperthyroidism. The sequence links TRBV5-4 to TRBJ2-5, with 10 bases matching TRBD2. The bases are TGTGCCAGCAGCTTCCAACTAGCGGGGCCGGGAGAGACCCAGTACTTC. This codes for CASSFQLAGPGETQYF. Reference TRBV5-4 and TRBJ2-5 genes cover what lies past the CDR3, so the full variable domain is ETGVTQSPTHLIKTRGQQVTLRCSSQSGHNTVSWYQQALGQGPQFIFQYYREEENGRGNFPPRFSGLQFPNYSSELNVNALELDDSALYLCASSFQLAGPGETQYFGPGTRLLVL.